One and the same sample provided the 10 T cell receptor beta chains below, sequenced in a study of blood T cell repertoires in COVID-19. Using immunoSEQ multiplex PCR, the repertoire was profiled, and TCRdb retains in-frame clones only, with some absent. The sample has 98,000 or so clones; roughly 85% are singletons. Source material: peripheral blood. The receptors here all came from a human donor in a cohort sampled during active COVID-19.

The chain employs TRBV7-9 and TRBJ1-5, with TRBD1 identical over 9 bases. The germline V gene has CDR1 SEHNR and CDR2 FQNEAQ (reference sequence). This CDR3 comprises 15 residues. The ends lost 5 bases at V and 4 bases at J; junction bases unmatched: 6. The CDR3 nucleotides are TGTGCCAGCAGCCGGGACAGGGTAGGTAATCAGCCCCAGCATTTT. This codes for CASSRDRVGNQPQHF.

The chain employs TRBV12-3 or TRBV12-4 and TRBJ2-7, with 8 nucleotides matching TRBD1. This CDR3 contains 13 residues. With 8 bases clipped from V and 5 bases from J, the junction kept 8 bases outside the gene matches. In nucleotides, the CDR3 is TGTGCCAGCTCATCGGACAGGGACCACGAGCAGTACTTC. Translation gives CASSSDRDHEQYF.

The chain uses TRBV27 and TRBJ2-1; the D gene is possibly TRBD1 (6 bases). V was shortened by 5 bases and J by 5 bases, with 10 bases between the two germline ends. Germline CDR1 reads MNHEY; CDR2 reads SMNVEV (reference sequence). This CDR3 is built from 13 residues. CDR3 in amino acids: CASSATGNNEQFF. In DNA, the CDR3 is TGTGCCAGCAGTGCAACAGGGAACAATGAGCAGTTCTTC.

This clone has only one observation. CDR3 sequence reads: CASSLRLAGGTDTQYF. In nucleotides, the CDR3 is TGTGCCAGCAGCTTACGTTTAGCGGGAGGCACAGATACGCAGTATTTT. The chain joins TRBV7-9 to TRBJ2-3, with TRBD2 matching 9 bases. Germline V lookup: CDR1 SEHNR, CDR2 FQNEAQ (reference sequence). V lost 2 bases, J lost 1 base, and 4 bases stayed unmatched. The CDR3 runs to 16 residues.

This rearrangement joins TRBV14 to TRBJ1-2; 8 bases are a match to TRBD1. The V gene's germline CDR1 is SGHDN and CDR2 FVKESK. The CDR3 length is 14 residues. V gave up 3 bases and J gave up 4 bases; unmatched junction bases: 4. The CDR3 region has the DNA TGTGCCAGCAGCCATCAAGGGACAGGCTATGGCTACACCTTC. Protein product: CASSHQGTGYGYTF. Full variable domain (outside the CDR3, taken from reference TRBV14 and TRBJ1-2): EAGVTQFPSHSVIEKGQTVTLRCDPISGHDNLYWYRRVMGKEIKFLLHFVKESKQDESGMPNNRFLAERTGGTYSTLKVQPAELEDSGVYFCASSHQGTGYGYTFGSGTRLTVV.

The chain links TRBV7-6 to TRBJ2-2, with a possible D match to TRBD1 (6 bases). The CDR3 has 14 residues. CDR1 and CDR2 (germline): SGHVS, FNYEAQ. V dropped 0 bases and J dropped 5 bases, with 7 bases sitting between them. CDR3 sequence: CASSLATGTGELFF. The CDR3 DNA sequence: TGTGCCAGCAGCTTAGCAACAGGGACCGGGGAGCTGTTTTTT.

Here the CDR3 DNA reads TGTGCCTGGAGTGGGACAGGGGGCACTGAAGCTTTCTTT. It yields the protein CAWSGTGGTEAFF. The chain joins TRBV30 to TRBJ1-1; TRBD1 matches at 10 bases. This CDR3 has 13 amino acids. With 1 base clipped from V and 4 bases from J, the junction kept 0 bases outside the gene matches. Germline V gene lookup returns CDR1 GTSNPN and CDR2 SVGIG (reference sequence).

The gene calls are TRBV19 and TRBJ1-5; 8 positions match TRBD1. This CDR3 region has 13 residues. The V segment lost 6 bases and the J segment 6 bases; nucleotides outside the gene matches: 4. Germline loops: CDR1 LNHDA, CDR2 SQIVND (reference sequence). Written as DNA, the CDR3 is TGTGCCAGTAGGACAGGGGATTTTCAGCCCCAGCATTTT. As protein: CASRTGDFQPQHF.

The CDR3 spells CASSVDLREGTQYF. CDR3 nucleotide sequence: TGTGCCAGCAGCGTAGATCTGCGGGAGGGTACGCAGTATTTT. V gene TRBV9 combines with J gene TRBJ2-3; the match to TRBD2 covers 9 bases. The CDR3 contains 14 residues. V was clipped by 0 bases and J by 8 bases; unmatched bases: 4. Germline-derived CDR1 and CDR2 are SGDLS and YYNGEE.

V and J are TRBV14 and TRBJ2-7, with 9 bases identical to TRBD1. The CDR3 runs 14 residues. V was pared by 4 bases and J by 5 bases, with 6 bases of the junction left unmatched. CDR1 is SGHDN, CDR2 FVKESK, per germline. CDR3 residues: CASSRRDRDDEQYF. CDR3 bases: TGTGCCAGCAGCCGCCGGGACAGGGACGACGAGCAGTACTTC.